A single sample gave rise to the 31 T cell receptor beta chains below, sequenced in a study of molecular identifiers for immune sequencing clone quantification. A single record per CDR3 protein comes from TCRdb applying MiXCR to the PCR reads. The table lists some 590,000 distinct CDR3 sequences, about 25% of them singletons. The specimen was naive CD8+ T cells from blood, with Jurkat cell RNA spiked in. Noted subset: FACS-sorted CD8+CD4-CCR7+CD45RA+ naive T cells. These receptors originate from a human donor in good health. Some libraries in this study had Jurkat cell RNA spiked in.

Turning to this clonotype: A much larger clonotype is one base distant, so this may be a read error. The CDR3 ends on some other residue instead of the conserved phenylalanine or tryptophan, so this is likely a read error. The chain has TRBV27 and TRBJ1-6; 10 bases match TRBD1. Germline lookup yields CDR1 MNHEY and CDR2 SMNVEV (reference sequence). The CDR3 totals 14 residues. V gave up 5 bases and J gave up 9 bases; unmatched junction bases: 4. CDR3 amino acids: CASSPGQGVSPLHS. The CDR3 region has the DNA TGTGCCAGCAGTCCCGGACAGGGGGTTTCACCCCTCCACTCT.

Regarding this clonotype: Just one base apart from a much larger clone, this may be a read error. V and J are TRBV12-3 or TRBV12-4 and TRBJ1-1; D not certain. Trimming took 2 bases from V and 3 from J, leaving 10 bases between them. The CDR3 runs 14 residues. This CDR3 reads CASSLMVAYTEAFF. The CDR3 DNA is TGTGCCAGCAGTTTAATGGTGGCTTACACTGAAGCTTTCTTT.

V is TRBV10-3 and J is TRBJ2-5, with 7 bases matching TRBD2. Germline V lookup: CDR1 ENHRY, CDR2 SYGVKD. The CDR3 has 13 amino acids. The V and J ends lost 4 bases and 3 bases, in that order; junction bases with no gene match: 2. CDR3 sequence: CAISAAGEETQYF. The CDR3 region has the DNA TGTGCCATCAGTGCGGCGGGAGAAGAGACCCAGTACTTC.

Comment on this clonotype: It may be a read error: a sequence one base away is much more abundant. The chain carries TRBV7-6 and TRBJ2-1; 10 bases agree with TRBD2. The CDR3 length is 15 residues. From germline, CDR1 is SGHVS and CDR2 FNYEAQ. CDR3 bases: TGTGCCAGCACGGCTCCGGGACTAGCGTATAATGGGCAGTTCTTC. Protein: CASTAPGLAYNGQFF.

The V call is TRBV3-1, the J call TRBJ2-5; D not resolved. CDR1 and CDR2 (germline): LGHDT, YNNKEL (reference sequence). Between the trimmed V and J ends, which lost 8 bases and 5 bases, there was a span of 24 bases. The CDR3 loop spans 16 amino acids. The CDR3 sequence: CASVPHGGPDRETQYF. CDR3 nucleotide sequence: TGTGCCAGCGTGCCTCACGGTGGACCAGATCGGGAGACCCAGTACTTC.

V usage is TRBV7-9 and J usage is TRBJ1-1; 8 bases are shared with TRBD1. V lost 0 bases to trimming and J lost 4 bases; unmatched junction nucleotides: 7. This CDR3 spans 16 amino acids. Germline V gene lookup returns CDR1 SEHNR and CDR2 FQNEAQ (reference sequence). In DNA form, the CDR3 reads TGTGCCAGCAGCTTAGCCAGGGGGCTCGTGGGCACTGAAGCTTTCTTT. Its protein is CASSLARGLVGTEAFF. Supplemented by reference TRBV7-9 and TRBJ1-1, the full variable domain reads DTGVSQNPRHKITKRGQNVTFRCDPISEHNRLYWYRQTLGQGPEFLTYFQNEAQLEKSRLLSDRFSAERPKGSFSTLEIQRTEQGDSAMYLCASSLARGLVGTEAFFGQGTRLTVV.

This clonotype has more than one count but fewer than ten. This rearrangement joins TRBV30 to TRBJ2-1; D unclear. Trimming shortened V by 4 bases and J by 5 bases, and 9 bases separated the two germline ends. Germline assignment: CDR1 GTSNPN and CDR2 SVGIG (reference sequence). The CDR3 runs 12 residues. CDR3 residues: CAWIIGNNEQFF. As DNA, the CDR3 is TGTGCCTGGATAATAGGGAACAATGAGCAGTTCTTC.

This chain uses TRBV20-1 with TRBJ2-7, with 7 bases aligning to TRBD1. The CDR3 is 15 residues long. V dropped 4 bases and J dropped 1; count of bases not matched to a gene: 10. Germline V CDR1 and CDR2: DFQATT, SNEGSKA (reference sequence). In nucleotides, the CDR3 is TGCAGTGCTATCCACCGGGACAGAGCATCCTACGAGCAGTACTTC. Amino acids: CSAIHRDRASYEQYF.

Of note for this clonotype: This may be a read error: a much more frequent sequence differs by one nucleotide. The rearrangement joins TRBV24-1 to TRBJ2-2; D gene ambiguous. CDR1 and CDR2 (germline): KGHDR, SFDVKD. This CDR3 has 13 residues. CDR3 DNA sequence: TGTGCCACCAGTGGTTTGAGCACCGGGGAGCTGTTTTTT. Protein sequence: CATSGLSTGELFF.

This clonotype was seen only a few times. The rearrangement links TRBV12-3 or TRBV12-4 to TRBJ2-3; TRBD2 might be the D (6 bases). Between the trimmed V and J ends, which lost 2 bases and 0 bases, there was a span of 12 bases. This CDR3 contains 16 residues. In DNA form, the CDR3 reads TGTGCCAGCAGTTTATTAGCGGTAACTAGCACAGATACGCAGTATTTT. Translating it yields CASSLLAVTSTDTQYF.

The V and J genes are TRBV19 and TRBJ2-7; tentatively, D is TRBD1 or TRBD2 (5 bases each). Germline V gene lookup returns CDR1 LNHDA and CDR2 SQIVND (reference sequence). Deletions cut 3 bases from V and 12 bases from J, with 18 bases between. The CDR3 runs 13 residues. CDR3 in DNA: TGTGCCAGTAGTATTGGAGGTGTTGGGACCCGGTACTTC. Its translation: CASSIGGVGTRYF.

A remark on this clonotype: Germline and junction disagree at one end, which may indicate a read error. The rearrangement joins TRBV28 to TRBJ2-1, with 9 nucleotides matching TRBD2. The CDR3 totals 17 residues. Germline V gene lookup returns CDR1 MDHEN and CDR2 SYDVKM. This CDR3 reads CASGLVAGGTPYNEQFF. DNA for the CDR3: TGTGCCAGCGGTTTAGTGGCGGGAGGGACCCCCTACAATGAGCAGTTCTTC.

This chain links TRBV7-6 with TRBJ2-2; 9 nucleotides match TRBD2. Germline CDR1 and CDR2: SGHVS and FNYEAQ. The trim removed 2 bases at V and 1 base at J, leaving 5 bases unmatched. The CDR3 extends over 17 amino acids. The CDR3 loop reads CASSLTYSGRNTGELFF. As DNA, the CDR3 is TGTGCCAGCAGCTTAACGTATAGCGGGAGGAACACCGGGGAGCTGTTTTTT.

The chain is built from TRBV6-2 or TRBV6-3 and TRBJ2-5; TRBD2 matches 14 bases. Germline loops: CDR1 MNHEY, CDR2 SVGEGT. V shed 6 bases and J 0 bases; nucleotides not matched to a gene: 6. This CDR3 is built from 17 residues. CDR3 nucleotides: TGTGCCAGCAGCTCCGGGACTAGCGGGGGTTACCAAGAGACCCAGTACTTC. Encoded protein: CASSSGTSGGYQETQYF.

CDR3: CASSHDRDRVFYNEQFF. Written as DNA, the CDR3 is TGTGCCAGCTCACATGACCGGGACAGGGTTTTCTACAATGAGCAGTTCTTC. The rearrangement uses TRBV18 and TRBJ2-1; 9 nucleotides line up with TRBD1. CDR3 length: 17 amino acids. Germline V CDR1 and CDR2: KGHSH, LQKENI. V was clipped by 4 bases and J by 3 bases; unmatched bases: 10. Combining the CDR3 with reference TRBV18 and TRBJ2-1 gives the whole variable domain NAGVMQNPRHLVRRRGQEARLRCSPMKGHSHVYWYRQLPEEGLKFMVYLQKENIIDESGMPKERFSAEFPKEGPSILRIQQVVRGDSAAYFCASSHDRDRVFYNEQFFGPGTRLTVL.

This clonotype has just a few counts. The rearrangement joins TRBV10-3 to TRBJ2-3, with 7 bases identical to TRBD1. Trimming at V came to 7 bases and at J to 2 bases, leaving 12 bases not matched to a gene. The CDR3 spans 16 residues. CDR1 is ENHRY and CDR2 is SYGVKD in the germline V gene. The CDR3 loop reads CAITDPDRFHTDTQYF. In DNA, the CDR3 is TGTGCCATCACTGACCCGGACAGGTTTCACACAGATACGCAGTATTTT.

Many counts were recorded for this clonotype. The chain carries TRBV4-3 and TRBJ2-7; D might be TRBD2 (5 bases). The CDR3 spans 15 residues. The germline gives CDR1 LGHNA, CDR2 YSLEER. The V gene lost 0 bases and the J gene lost 7 bases, with 16 bases spanning the gap. This CDR3 is CASSQDGGAGQEQYF. For the CDR3, the DNA is TGCGCCAGCAGCCAAGATGGTGGTGCGGGCCAGGAGCAGTACTTC.

The rearrangement links TRBV30 to TRBJ1-3; unclear D gene. Germline V gives CDR1 GTSNPN, CDR2 SVGIG (reference sequence). The CDR3 is 16 residues long. Trimming took off 0 bases at V and 0 bases at J, with 12 bases between the two ends. Here the CDR3 reads CAWSVGVRGSGNTIYF. CDR3 nucleotide sequence: TGTGCCTGGAGTGTTGGGGTCCGGGGCTCTGGAAACACCATATATTTT.

The chain carries TRBV7-6 and TRBJ2-2; TRBD1 matches at 7 bases. The CDR3 sequence is 15 residues long. Germline trimming cut 5 bases from V and 10 bases from J; bases unmatched to any gene: 13. Germline loops: CDR1 SGHVS, CDR2 FNYEAQ. For the CDR3, the DNA is TGTGCCAGCAGCCTAGGGACAGAAAACCCCAAGGAGCTGTTTTTT. It codes for CASSLGTENPKELFF.

This clonotype was counted once. A read error is possible here, since a much larger clone lies one base away. V is TRBV5-1 and J is TRBJ2-3; TRBD1 agrees at 7 bases. The germline V gene encodes CDR1 SGHRS and CDR2 YFSETQ. This CDR3 is 16 amino acids long. DNA for the CDR3: TGCGCCAGCAGCGCCAGCGACAGGGAAGCTAGAGATCCGCAGTATTTT. This gives the protein CASSASDREARDPQYF.

There are a few counts of this clonotype. The gene calls are TRBV19 and TRBJ2-2; the D is unclear. Germline values: CDR1 LNHDA, CDR2 SQIVND (reference sequence). The ends were cut back, 5 bases at V and 2 bases at J, with 6 bases in the middle. This CDR3 spans 13 amino acids. CDR3 loop: CASSWSNTGELFF. The DNA for the CDR3 is TGTGCCAGTAGTTGGTCCAACACCGGGGAGCTGTTTTTT.

The chain joins TRBV30 to TRBJ2-7, with D perhaps being TRBD1 or TRBD2 (5 bases each). Germline V gene data show CDR1 as GTSNPN and CDR2 as SVGIG (reference sequence). The CDR3 has 21 amino acids. Trimming pared 0 bases from V and 3 bases from J, leaving 33 bases between. The CDR3 DNA reads TGTGCCTGGAGTGTACAGGAAAGCGGCATTATGCGACTCCATCCTCACTACGAGCAGTACTTC. Protein: CAWSVQESGIMRLHPHYEQYF.

Remarks on this clonotype: This sequence may be a read error, since a much larger clone differs from it by one base. V and J are TRBV4-3 and TRBJ2-7; D is perhaps TRBD2 (5 bases). CDR1 is LGHNA, CDR2 YSLEER, per germline. The CDR3 has 15 residues. Deletions cut 1 base from V and 7 bases from J, with 17 bases between. The CDR3 bases are TGCGCCAGCAGCCAAGGTCGGTCTGGAGGTTTGGAGCAGTACTTC. It codes for CASSQGRSGGLEQYF.

This clonotype has only a few counts. The junction departs from the called germline gene at one end, perhaps through a read error. The V gene is TRBV9, the J gene TRBJ2-2; TRBD2 is a possible D gene (6 bases). CDR3 length: 16 residues. The germline V gene encodes CDR1 SGDLS and CDR2 YYNGEE. The CDR3 DNA reads as TGTGCCAGCAGCGTAGGGGCCGGGACGAACACCGGGGGGCTGTTTTTT. Translating gives CASSVGAGTNTGGLFF.

The chain joins TRBV24-1 to TRBJ2-1; TRBD1 is a possible D gene (5 bases). V lost 0 bases and J 15 bases, leaving 11 bases between the germline ends. The germline CDR1 and CDR2 sequences are KGHDR and SFDVKD. The CDR3 runs 12 residues. CDR3 region: CATSDLQGPRFF. CDR3 coding DNA: TGTGCCACCAGTGATTTGCAGGGTCCCAGGTTCTTC.

This clonotype has ten or more counts. The chain couples TRBV6-5 to TRBJ2-2, with 9 bases that match TRBD2. With V trimmed by 0 bases and J by 6 bases, 2 bases remained unmatched. Germline V gives CDR1 MNHEY, CDR2 SVGAGI. The CDR3 covers 15 residues. The chain's CDR3 is CASSYSSGSAGELFF. The CDR3 DNA sequence: TGTGCCAGCAGTTACTCTAGCGGGAGTGCCGGGGAGCTGTTTTTT.

The V call is TRBV4-1, the J call TRBJ1-1; 7 bases align to TRBD1. Germline V gene lookup returns CDR1 MGHRA and CDR2 YSYEKL. Losses at the gene ends were 4 bases for V and 2 bases for J; bases not matched to a gene: 4. The CDR3 consists of 14 residues. The CDR3 DNA is TGCGCCAGCAGCCCCGGGGACAGAAACACTGAAGCTTTCTTT. It yields the protein CASSPGDRNTEAFF.

This clonotype was counted many times. The chain combines TRBV7-9 with TRBJ2-7, with 7 bases identical to TRBD1. Losses at the gene ends were 0 bases for V and 6 bases for J; bases not matched to a gene: 5. Germline V gene sequence: CDR1 SEHNR, CDR2 FQNEAQ (reference sequence). This CDR3 is built from 14 residues. For the CDR3, the DNA is TGTGCCAGCAGCTTAGCGCTGGCAGGGGGCGAGCAGTACTTC. Its protein product is CASSLALAGGEQYF.

There are a few counts of this clonotype. This rearrangement joins TRBV27 to TRBJ2-7, with 8 bases aligning to TRBD1. CDR3 size: 14 residues. CDR1 is MNHEY, CDR2 SMNVEV, per germline (reference sequence). The V and J ends lost 3 bases and 1 base, in that order; junction bases with no gene match: 2. CDR3 residues: CASSLTGESYEQYF. The CDR3 DNA reads as TGTGCCAGCAGTTTGACAGGGGAATCCTACGAGCAGTACTTC.

A note on this clonotype: At one end, the junction sequence differs from germline, possibly due to a read error. The chain carries TRBV4-2 and TRBJ2-1; D possibly corresponds to TRBD2 (5 bases). The CDR3 loop spans 13 amino acids. CDR1 and CDR2 from the germline V gene are LGHNA and YNFKEQ. The CDR3 nucleotides read TGTGCCGGCAGCGGAAGCGTCGTGCCGGAGCAGTTCTTC. This gives the protein CAGSGSVVPEQFF.

This clonotype was seen a handful of times. A read error may be the cause here, since a much bigger clone is one base away. The J gene is TRBJ2-7, the V gene TRBV5-6, with 13 bases identical to TRBD2. The CDR3 totals 15 residues. CDR1 and CDR2 from the germline V gene are SGHDT and YYEEEE. V was clipped by 5 bases and J by 0 bases; unmatched bases: 2. In nucleotides, the CDR3 is TGTGCCAGCAGAACTAGCGGGAGGGCCTCCTACGAGCAGTACTTC. Its translation: CASRTSGRASYEQYF.